This T cell receptor (beta chain) was captured in a study of blood T cell repertoires in COVID-19. Across the study: The origin of the acute and convalescent COVID-19 samples was the United States, Italy and Spain. Sample material is recorded as cDNA or gDNA derived from T cells, B-cell-depleted T cells, or PBMCs.

In the source study's methods: Nucleated cell counts were estimated from reference gene primer amplification. Assay used: immunoSEQ multiplex PCR; TCRdb lists only in-frame clones, some missing. The DNA was the basis for D and trimming; V, J and clone size are from that table. The table lists about 110,000 clones, nearly 85% of them singletons. V lost 6 bases and J lost 0, with 11 bases in between. The CDR3 consists of 15 residues. Germline CDR1 reads KGHDR; CDR2 reads SFDVKD. Sequenced input: peripheral blood. This TCR was sampled from a woman aged 45-59 years with acute or convalescent COVID-19. This chain uses TRBV24-1 with TRBJ1-5, with D tentatively TRBD1 (6 bases). DNA for the CDR3: TGTGCCACCAGTCCGATGACAGGTAGCAATCAGCCCCAGCATTTT. It yields the protein CATSPMTGSNQPQHF.